This TCR beta chain was observed in a study of cytotoxic CD8 clonotypes in ibrutinib-treated CLL. About the research overall: Once patients had received a median 12 months of treatment, range 6 to 36, response samples were obtained. The study recorded mean values of about 260,000 productive templates and under 100,000 productive rearrangements per sample.

TCRdb's copy holds only in-frame clones and misses some; the assay was immunoSEQ multiplex PCR. The sample holds around 77,000 clones, around 82% seen once. The CDR3 covers 14 residues. Trimming took 5 bases from V and 7 from J; bases not matched to a gene: 8. Germline V lookup: CDR1 MNHEY, CDR2 SMNVEV (reference sequence). Whole-study findings and limits: Samples were collected at differing times from sustained-remission and progressing patients.

With respect to this clone: Its antigen is undetermined.

The rearrangement joins TRBV27 to TRBJ1-2, with 9 bases aligning to TRBD1. The material sequenced was PBMCs, taken at disease progression, from a patient treated with ibrutinib. The TCR originated in a human donor with chronic lymphocytic leukemia. In nucleotides, the CDR3 is TGTGCCAGCAGTGCCGGACAGGGGAGGTCTGGCTACACCTTC. Its protein is CASSAGQGRSGYTF.